This is a list of T cell receptor beta chains from one sample in a study of blood T cell repertoires in COVID-19. TCRdb's table, derived via immunoSEQ multiplex PCR, lists solely in-frame clones and lacks some. The table lists 50,000 to 60,000 clones, around 90% of them singletons. Sequenced sample: peripheral blood. The receptors were gathered from a man aged 35 to 55 with COVID-19, enrolled during active disease. The CDR3 runs from the conserved cysteine through the conserved F or W. Each record gives: J gene, D gene, clone size, V gene, CDR3 protein, CDR3 DNA. The D gene is left open where the match is weak. Part of the rows lack a size; the others show once, few, many or a class for expanded clones.

>TRBJ2-7|.|.|TRBV7-8
CASSLEDGVLYEQYF
TGTGCCAGCAGCTTAGAGGACGGGGTCCTCTACGAGCAGTACTTC
>TRBJ1-4|TRBD1|.|TRBV25-1
CASSDPRQGSNEKLFF
TGTGCCAGCAGTGATCCCCGACAGGGGAGCAATGAAAAACTGTTTTTT
>TRBJ2-1|.|few|TRBV2
CASSGEGGPYNEQFF
TGTGCCAGCAGTGGAGAAGGGGGACCCTACAATGAGCAGTTCTTC
>TRBJ2-1|.|.|TRBV30
CAIGGSRDEQFF
TGTGCCATCGGCGGCAGCCGGGATGAGCAGTTCTTC
>TRBJ1-1|TRBD1|.|TRBV7-8
CASSPDRGNTEAFF
TGTGCCAGCAGTCCAGACAGGGGGAACACTGAAGCTTTCTTT
>TRBJ2-2|.|few|TRBV7-9
CASSSGLGASVGELFF
TGTGCCAGCAGCTCTGGCCTTGGGGCCTCGGTCGGGGAGCTGTTTTTT
>TRBJ1-5|TRBD1|.|TRBV25-1
CASTGQGNQPQHF
TGTGCCAGCACCGGACAGGGGAATCAGCCCCAGCATTTT
>TRBJ2-5|.|.|TRBV7-2
CASSLSVIQETQYF
TGTGCCAGCAGCTTATCCGTTATCCAAGAGACCCAGTACTTC
>TRBJ1-5|.|.|TRBV19
CASSPLLVRDQPQHF
TGTGCCAGTAGCCCCTTACTTGTTCGGGATCAGCCCCAGCATTTT
>TRBJ1-1|.|.|TRBV30
CAGDMGGEAFF
TGTGCCGGGGACATGGGAGGGGAAGCTTTCTTT
>TRBJ1-3|.|.|TRBV9
CASSVDLGGRYSGNTIYF
TGTGCCAGCAGCGTAGATTTGGGGGGGCGTTACTCTGGAAACACCATATATTTT
>TRBJ1-5|.|.|TRBV24-1
CATSDTTTNQPQHF
TGTGCCACCAGTGACACGACAACAAATCAGCCCCAGCATTTT
>TRBJ1-1|.|once|TRBV10-3
CAISVSGGDTEAFF
TGTGCCATCAGTGTTTCTGGGGGGGATACTGAAGCTTTCTTT
>TRBJ1-2|.|.|TRBV6-6
CASSPTDVYGYTF
TGTGCCAGCAGTCCGACAGACGTCTATGGCTACACCTTC
>TRBJ1-5|.|few|TRBV6-1
CASSEVDGLTSNQPQHF
TGTGCCAGCAGTGAAGTGGATGGACTGACTAGCAATCAGCCCCAGCATTTT
>TRBJ2-1|TRBD2|.|TRBV11-2
CASSLGFGGGAFGEQFF
TGTGCCAGCAGCTTAGGATTTGGCGGGGGGGCTTTTGGTGAGCAGTTCTTC
>TRBJ2-2|TRBD1|.|TRBV19
CASSPGQINTGELFF
TGTGCCAGTAGTCCGGGACAGATAAACACCGGGGAGCTGTTTTTT
>TRBJ2-1|TRBD2|.|TRBV10-2
CASSTPLAVETNEQFF
TGCGCCAGCAGTACCCCACTAGCGGTGGAAACTAATGAGCAGTTCTTC
>TRBJ2-7|.|.|TRBV6-1
CASSEANSYEQYF
TGTGCCAGCAGTGAAGCTAACTCCTACGAGCAGTACTTC
>TRBJ2-1|.|.|TRBV19
CASSTIAIANEQFF
TGTGCCAGTAGTACGATAGCGATCGCCAATGAGCAGTTCTTC
>TRBJ2-3|TRBD1|.|TRBV28
CASSQTTGGRVDTQYF
TGTGCCAGCAGTCAAACGACAGGGGGCCGGGTAGATACGCAGTATTTT
>TRBJ1-4|TRBD1|.|TRBV27
CASSFKVPETGGSSNEKLFF
TGTGCCAGCAGTTTCAAGGTCCCCGAGACAGGGGGCTCTTCTAATGAAAAACTGTTTTTT
>TRBJ2-7|.|.|TRBV6-1
CASSEQGGYEQYF
TGTGCCAGCAGTGAACAGGGGGGCTACGAGCAGTACTTC
>TRBJ2-1|TRBD2|.|TRBV15
CATSRVREYNEQFF
TGTGCCACCAGCAGAGTGCGGGAGTACAATGAGCAGTTCTTC
>TRBJ2-7|TRBD1|.|TRBV18
CASSPYRTQGAHEQYF
TGTGCCAGCTCACCATATCGCACACAGGGGGCCCACGAGCAGTACTTC
>TRBJ2-2|.|once|TRBV13
CASSGVAPGELFF
TGTGCCAGCAGCGGAGTTGCGCCCGGGGAGCTGTTTTTT
>TRBJ2-5|TRBD2|.|TRBV7-9
CASSDMPGLGKETQYF
TGTGCCAGCAGCGACATGCCAGGACTAGGTAAAGAGACCCAGTACTTC
>TRBJ1-1|TRBD1|.|TRBV6-2/TRBV6-3
CASSPTGDTLSATEAFF
TGTGCCAGCAGTCCAACAGGGGATACCCTGAGTGCCACTGAAGCTTTCTTT
>TRBJ2-6|TRBD2|.|TRBV5-1
CASSLLAGGGGANVLTF
TGCGCCAGCAGCTTGCTGGCGGGAGGAGGTGGGGCCAACGTCCTGACTTTC
>TRBJ2-1|TRBD2|.|TRBV5-6
CASSPPAGGPNEQFF
TGTGCCAGCAGCCCCCCTGCGGGAGGGCCTAATGAGCAGTTCTTC
>TRBJ1-2|.|.|TRBV28
CASSPGQGPFPVGGYGYTF
TGTGCCAGCAGCCCTGGACAAGGCCCCTTTCCCGTTGGCGGCTATGGCTACACCTTC
>TRBJ1-6|.|.|TRBV9
CASSEEVNSPLHF
TGTGCCAGCAGCGAGGAGGTGAATTCACCCCTCCACTTT
>TRBJ1-5|.|.|TRBV28
CASSPGPDLSNQPQHF
TGTGCCAGCAGCCCCGGGCCGGACTTGAGCAATCAGCCCCAGCATTTT
>TRBJ2-7|TRBD2|.|TRBV15
CATSRDVASGRSYEQYF
TGTGCCACCAGCAGAGATGTAGCCAGCGGGAGGTCCTACGAGCAGTACTTC
>TRBJ2-3|TRBD1|.|TRBV6-5
CASKPGQGPDTQYF
TGTGCCAGCAAACCGGGACAGGGCCCAGATACGCAGTATTTT
>TRBJ1-3|.|.|TRBV19
CASSSTGNSGNTIYF
TGTGCCAGTAGTAGTACAGGGAACTCTGGAAACACCATATATTTT
>TRBJ1-2|TRBD1|few|TRBV7-2
CASSTGQGAIYGYTF
TGTGCCAGCAGCACAGGACAGGGGGCGATCTATGGCTACACCTTC
>TRBJ2-7|.|.|TRBV13
CASSSGTPSYEQYF
TGTGCCAGCAGCTCCGGGACACCTTCCTACGAGCAGTACTTC
>TRBJ2-7|.|once|TRBV5-1
CASTMGRRQIFYEQYF
TGCGCCAGCACTATGGGGAGGCGGCAGATATTCTACGAGCAGTACTTC
>TRBJ1-2|TRBD1|.|TRBV28
CASGLTGGNNYGYTF
TGTGCCAGCGGACTGACAGGGGGCAATAACTATGGCTACACCTTC
>TRBJ2-1|TRBD1|.|TRBV13
CASSLVRATGTFNEQFF
TGTGCCAGCAGCTTAGTTAGGGCGACAGGGACGTTCAATGAGCAGTTCTTC
>TRBJ1-4|TRBD1|.|TRBV3-1/TRBV3-2
CASSQERTGGEKLFF
TGTGCCAGCAGCCAAGAACGGACAGGCGGGGAAAAACTGTTTTTT